A selection of T cell receptor beta chains follows, all from one sample in a study of blood T cells in healthy people across ages. TCRdb recomputed calls from the 5' RACE reads with MiXCR, one row per CDR3 protein. The data contain 550,000 to 650,000 distinct CDR3 sequences, approximately 30% of them singletons. The sample comprised blood. Receptors were obtained from an elderly woman in good health. The CDR3 runs from the conserved cysteine through the conserved F or W. Some rows have no size entry. The others give once, few or many, or a class for an expanded clone.

size,V,J,CDR3
-,TRBV6-6,TRBJ1-6,CASRPTQESTLHF
-,TRBV10-1,-,CASSETASGRRHEQYF
-,TRBV12-3/TRBV12-4,TRBJ2-2,CASVETANTGELFF
few,TRBV24-1,TRBJ2-2,CATSDPARTANTGELFF
-,TRBV5-1,TRBJ1-5,CASSSGIPNQPQHF
few,TRBV3-1,TRBJ1-2,CARSQPPSGYTF
few,TRBV7-9,TRBJ2-5,CAGSLGQPGSSQYF
-,TRBV20-1,TRBJ2-7,CRAWTGSYEQYF
many,TRBV5-1,TRBJ2-4,CASSLVGEGDIQYF
many,TRBV29-1,TRBJ2-5,CSALGGVFKETQYF
-,TRBV3-1,-,CASSQPGAGEQYF
many,TRBV6-1,TRBJ2-4,CASSREGRTGGAAKNIQYF
many,TRBV6-1,TRBJ2-7,CASSVTFGQRAYEQYF
-,TRBV19,TRBJ1-2,CASSLGAYDYTF
few,TRBV7-2,TRBJ1-1,CASSLSGQGPAFF
-,TRBV2,TRBJ2-7,CASRRYYEQYF
-,TRBV7-2,TRBJ2-7,CASSLVPVYEQYF
-,TRBV7-2,TRBJ2-2,CASSFTGAGGELFF
many,TRBV5-1,TRBJ2-7,CASSDKYEQYF
many,TRBV7-3,TRBJ2-7,CASSMGGFLSEQYF
-,TRBV5-1,TRBJ1-1,CASRMGGGTEAFF
-,TRBV12-3/TRBV12-4,TRBJ1-1,CASSFINTEAFF
many,TRBV9,TRBJ1-2,CASSGAGTGGGYTF
many,TRBV29-1,TRBJ2-7,CSVRQGASYEQYF
-,TRBV20-1,TRBJ1-1,CSVGGHRTEAFF
many,TRBV6-6,TRBJ2-1,CASSPSPTGDRRPLSNEQFF
-,TRBV5-8,TRBJ1-1,CASRHEFMNTEAFF
many,TRBV27,TRBJ2-3,CASSFLPGVTDTQYF
-,TRBV5-4,TRBJ2-3,CASSFPNTDTQYF
many,TRBV9,TRBJ2-7,CASSIGLDREYEQYF
-,TRBV4-3,TRBJ1-1,CDSSQVQGTEAFF
many,TRBV5-4,TRBJ2-7,CASSLSKATYEQYF
few,TRBV5-1,TRBJ1-6,CASSFELNNSPLHF
many,TRBV3-1,TRBJ1-2,CASSQTPGTVYGYTF
-,TRBV30,TRBJ1-2,CAWRGHVNGGYTF
few,TRBV5-1,TRBJ1-1,CASSPRHLGDHEAFF
many,TRBV20-1,TRBJ2-1,CSARDIGTGDEQFF
many,TRBV9,TRBJ2-1,CASSAPRGLGGSEQFF
many,TRBV7-2,TRBJ2-7,CASSPQQGNYEQYF
few,TRBV4-3,TRBJ1-1,CASSQDWGDTEAFF
many,TRBV3-1,TRBJ1-1,CASSQDPGSGEAFF
many,TRBV28,TRBJ1-2,CASSLLARNYGYTF
few,TRBV7-8,TRBJ2-1,CASSFGLAGGEQFF
-,TRBV6-1,TRBJ2-1,CASSDLSWFF